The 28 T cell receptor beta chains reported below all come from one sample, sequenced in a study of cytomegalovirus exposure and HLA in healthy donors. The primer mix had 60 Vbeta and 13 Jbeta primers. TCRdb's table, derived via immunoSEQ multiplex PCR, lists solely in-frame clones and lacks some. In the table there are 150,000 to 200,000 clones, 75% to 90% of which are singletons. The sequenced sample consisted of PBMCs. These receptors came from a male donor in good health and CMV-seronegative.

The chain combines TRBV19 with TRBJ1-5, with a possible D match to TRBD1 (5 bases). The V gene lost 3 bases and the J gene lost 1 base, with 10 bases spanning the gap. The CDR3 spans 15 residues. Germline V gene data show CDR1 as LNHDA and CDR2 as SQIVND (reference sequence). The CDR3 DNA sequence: TGTGCCAGTAGTATTCGGCAGGGAAGCAATCAGCCCCAGCATTTT. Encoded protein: CASSIRQGSNQPQHF.

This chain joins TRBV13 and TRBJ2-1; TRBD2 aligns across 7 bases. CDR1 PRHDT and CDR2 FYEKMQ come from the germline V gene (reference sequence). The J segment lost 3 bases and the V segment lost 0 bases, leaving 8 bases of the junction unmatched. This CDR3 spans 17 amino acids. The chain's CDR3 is CASSLGRGSGDYNEQFF. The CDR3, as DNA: TGTGCCAGCAGCTTAGGGCGGGGAAGCGGGGACTACAATGAGCAGTTCTTC.

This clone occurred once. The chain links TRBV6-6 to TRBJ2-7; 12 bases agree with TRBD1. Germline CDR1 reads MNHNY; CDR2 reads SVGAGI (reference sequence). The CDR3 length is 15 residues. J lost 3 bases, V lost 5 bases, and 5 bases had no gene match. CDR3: CASSTGTGGIYEQYF. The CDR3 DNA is TGTGCCAGCAGTACCGGGACAGGGGGCATCTACGAGCAGTACTTC.

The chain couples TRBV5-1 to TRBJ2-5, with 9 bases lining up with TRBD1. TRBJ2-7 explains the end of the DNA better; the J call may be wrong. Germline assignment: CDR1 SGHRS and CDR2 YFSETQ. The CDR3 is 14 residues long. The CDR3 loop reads CASSLDRGGYEQYF. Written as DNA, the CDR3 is TGCGCCAGCAGCCTGGACAGGGGTGGGTACGAGCAGTACTTC.

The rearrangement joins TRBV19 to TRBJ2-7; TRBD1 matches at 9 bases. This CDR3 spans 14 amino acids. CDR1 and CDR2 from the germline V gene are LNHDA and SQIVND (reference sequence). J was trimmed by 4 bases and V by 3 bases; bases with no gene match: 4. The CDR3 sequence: CASSIGQGTYEQYF. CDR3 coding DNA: TGTGCCAGTAGTATCGGACAGGGGACTTACGAGCAGTACTTC.

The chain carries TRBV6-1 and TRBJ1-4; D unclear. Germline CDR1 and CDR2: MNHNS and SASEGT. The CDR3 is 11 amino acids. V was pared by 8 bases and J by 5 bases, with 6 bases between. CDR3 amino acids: CASQTNEKLFF. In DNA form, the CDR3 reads TGTGCCAGCCAAACAAATGAAAAACTGTTTTTT.

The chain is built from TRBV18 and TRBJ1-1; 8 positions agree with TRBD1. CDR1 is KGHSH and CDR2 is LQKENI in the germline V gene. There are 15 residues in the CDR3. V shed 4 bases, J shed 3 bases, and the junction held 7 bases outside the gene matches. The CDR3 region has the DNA TGTGCCAGCTCACGGACAGGGCCTGACGACACTGAAGCTTTCTTT. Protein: CASSRTGPDDTEAFF.

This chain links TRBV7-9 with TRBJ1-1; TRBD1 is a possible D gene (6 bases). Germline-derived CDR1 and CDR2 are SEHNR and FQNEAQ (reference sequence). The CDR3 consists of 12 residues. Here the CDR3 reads CRYGTMNTEAFF. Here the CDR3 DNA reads TGTCGGTATGGGACAATGAACACTGAAGCTTTCTTT.

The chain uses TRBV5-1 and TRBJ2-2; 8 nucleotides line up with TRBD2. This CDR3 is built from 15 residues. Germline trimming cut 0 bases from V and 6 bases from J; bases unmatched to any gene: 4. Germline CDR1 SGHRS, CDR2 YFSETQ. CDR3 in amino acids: CASSLVSGGSGELFF. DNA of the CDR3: TGCGCCAGCAGCTTGGTGAGCGGGGGATCCGGGGAGCTGTTTTTT.

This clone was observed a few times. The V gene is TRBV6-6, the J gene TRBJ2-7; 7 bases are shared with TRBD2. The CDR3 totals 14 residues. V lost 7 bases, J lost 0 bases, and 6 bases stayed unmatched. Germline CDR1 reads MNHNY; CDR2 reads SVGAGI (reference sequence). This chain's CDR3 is CASTMGGISYEQYF. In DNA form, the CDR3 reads TGTGCCAGCACTATGGGGGGGATCTCCTACGAGCAGTACTTC.

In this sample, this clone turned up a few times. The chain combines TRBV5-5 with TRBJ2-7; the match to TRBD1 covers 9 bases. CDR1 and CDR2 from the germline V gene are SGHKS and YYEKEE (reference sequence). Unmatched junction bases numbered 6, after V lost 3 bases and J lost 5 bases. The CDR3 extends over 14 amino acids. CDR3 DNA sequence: TGTGCCAGCAGCTGGGGACAGGGTCGGGACGAGCAGTACTTC. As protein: CASSWGQGRDEQYF.

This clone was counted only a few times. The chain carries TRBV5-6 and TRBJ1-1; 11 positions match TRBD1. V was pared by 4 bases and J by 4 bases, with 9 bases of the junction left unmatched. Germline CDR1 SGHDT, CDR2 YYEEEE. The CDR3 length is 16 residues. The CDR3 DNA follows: TGTGCCAGCAGCCCGGGGGTTGGGACAGGGGGCACTGAAGCTTTCTTT. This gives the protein CASSPGVGTGGTEAFF.

CDR3 sequence reads: CASSPPSGQYIQYF. For the CDR3, the DNA is TGTGCCAGCTCACCACCGTCGGGACAATACATTCAGTACTTC. The chain combines TRBV18 with TRBJ2-4; D is perhaps TRBD1 (6 bases). The CDR3 consists of 14 residues. V was pared by 0 bases and J by 8 bases, with 11 bases between. CDR1 and CDR2 from the germline V gene are KGHSH and LQKENI.

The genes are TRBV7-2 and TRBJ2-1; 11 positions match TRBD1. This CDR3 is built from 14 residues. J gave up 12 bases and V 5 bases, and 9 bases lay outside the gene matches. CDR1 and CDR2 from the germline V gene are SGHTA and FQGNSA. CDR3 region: CASSTGTGGYVQFF. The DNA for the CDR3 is TGTGCCAGCAGCACTGGGACAGGGGGGTACGTGCAGTTCTTC.

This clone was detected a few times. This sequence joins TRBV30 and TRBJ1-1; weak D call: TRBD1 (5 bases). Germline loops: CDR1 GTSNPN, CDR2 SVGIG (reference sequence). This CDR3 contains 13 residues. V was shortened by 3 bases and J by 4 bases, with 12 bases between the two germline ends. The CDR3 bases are TGTGCCTGGAGGTGGCTGGGGCGCACTGAAGCTTTCTTT. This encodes CAWRWLGRTEAFF. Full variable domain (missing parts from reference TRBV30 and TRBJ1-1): SQTIHQWPATLVQPVGSPLSLECTVEGTSNPNLYWYRQAAGRGLQLLFYSVGIGQISSEVPQNLSASRPQDRQFILSSKKLLLSDSGFYLCAWRWLGRTEAFFGQGTRLTVV.

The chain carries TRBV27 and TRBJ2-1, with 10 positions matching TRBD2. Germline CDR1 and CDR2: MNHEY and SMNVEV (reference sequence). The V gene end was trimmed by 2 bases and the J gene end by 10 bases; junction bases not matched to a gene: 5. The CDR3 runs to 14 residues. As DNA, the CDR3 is TGTGCCAGCAGTTTAATTTCTAGCGGGGGCGAGCAGTTCTTC. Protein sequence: CASSLISSGGEQFF.

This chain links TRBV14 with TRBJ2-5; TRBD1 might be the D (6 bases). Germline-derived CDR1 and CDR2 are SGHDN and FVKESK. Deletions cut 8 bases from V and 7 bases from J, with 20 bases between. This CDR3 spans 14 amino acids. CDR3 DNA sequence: TGTGCCAGCTCCGGGACAAACCTGAGGGGGACCCAGTACTTC. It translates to CASSGTNLRGTQYF.

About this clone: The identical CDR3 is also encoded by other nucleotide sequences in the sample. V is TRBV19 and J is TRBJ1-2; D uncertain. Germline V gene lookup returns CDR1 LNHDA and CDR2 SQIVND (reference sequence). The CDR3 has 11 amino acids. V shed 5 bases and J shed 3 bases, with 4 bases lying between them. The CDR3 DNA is TGTGCCAGTAGTCAATACTATGGCTACACCTTC. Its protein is CASSQYYGYTF.

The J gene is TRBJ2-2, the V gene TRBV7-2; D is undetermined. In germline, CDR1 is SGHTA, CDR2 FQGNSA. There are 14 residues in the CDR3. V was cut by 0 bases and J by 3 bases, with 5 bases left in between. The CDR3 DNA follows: TGTGCCAGCAGCTTAGCCCGGGACACCGGGGAGCTGTTTTTT. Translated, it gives CASSLARDTGELFF.

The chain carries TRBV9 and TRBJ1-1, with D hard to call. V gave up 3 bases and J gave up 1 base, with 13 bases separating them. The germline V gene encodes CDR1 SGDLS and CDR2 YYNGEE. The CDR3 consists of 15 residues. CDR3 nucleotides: TGTGCCAGCAGCGCCCCGGGAGGGCGGAACACTGAAGCTTTCTTT. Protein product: CASSAPGGRNTEAFF.

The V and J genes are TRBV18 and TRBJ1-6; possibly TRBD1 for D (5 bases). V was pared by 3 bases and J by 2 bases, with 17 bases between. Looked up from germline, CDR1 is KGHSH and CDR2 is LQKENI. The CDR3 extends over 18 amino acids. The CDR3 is CASSPLLPGNAYNSPLHF. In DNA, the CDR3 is TGTGCCAGCTCACCGTTACTTCCAGGGAACGCCTATAATTCACCCCTCCACTTT.

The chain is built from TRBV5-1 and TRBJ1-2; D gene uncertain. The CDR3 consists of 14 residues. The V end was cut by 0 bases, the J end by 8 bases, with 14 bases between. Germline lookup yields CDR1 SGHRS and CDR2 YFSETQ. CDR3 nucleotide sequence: TGCGCCAGCAGCTTGGTTGGAGTCCTAGACGGCTACACCTTC. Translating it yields CASSLVGVLDGYTF.

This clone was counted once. The CDR3 protein is CASSLARGIDTYNEQFF. The CDR3 DNA sequence: TGCGCCAGCAGCTTGGCTCGGGGAATCGACACCTACAATGAGCAGTTCTTC. The chain employs TRBV5-1 and TRBJ2-1, with D possibly TRBD2 on 5 matching bases. The CDR3 sequence is 17 residues long. V lost 0 bases to trimming and J lost 2 bases, with 15 bases between them. Germline-derived CDR1 and CDR2 are SGHRS and YFSETQ.

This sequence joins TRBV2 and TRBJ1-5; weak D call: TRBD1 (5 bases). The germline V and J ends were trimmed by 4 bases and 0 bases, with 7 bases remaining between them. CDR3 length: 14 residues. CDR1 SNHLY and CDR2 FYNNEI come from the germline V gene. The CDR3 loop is CASSGQPSNQPQHF. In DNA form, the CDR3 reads TGTGCCAGCAGTGGACAGCCTAGCAATCAGCCCCAGCATTTT. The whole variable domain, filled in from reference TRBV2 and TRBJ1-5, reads EPEVTQTPSHQVTQMGQEVILRCVPISNHLYFYWYRQILGQKVEFLVSFYNNEISEKSEIFDDQFSVERPDGSNFTLKIRSTKLEDSAMYFCASSGQPSNQPQHFGDGTRLSIL.

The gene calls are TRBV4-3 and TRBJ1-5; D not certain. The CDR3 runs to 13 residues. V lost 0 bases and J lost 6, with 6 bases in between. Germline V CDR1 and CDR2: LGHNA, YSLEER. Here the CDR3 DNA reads TGCGCCAGCAGCCAAGATCAATCTCAGCCCCAGCATTTT. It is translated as CASSQDQSQPQHF.

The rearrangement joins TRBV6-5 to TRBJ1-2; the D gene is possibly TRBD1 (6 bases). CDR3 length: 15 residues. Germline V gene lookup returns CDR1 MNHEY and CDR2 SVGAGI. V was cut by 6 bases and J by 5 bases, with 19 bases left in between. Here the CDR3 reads CASSLYRAFDYGYTF. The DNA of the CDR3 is TGTGCCAGCAGCTTATACAGGGCTTTCGATTATGGCTACACCTTC.

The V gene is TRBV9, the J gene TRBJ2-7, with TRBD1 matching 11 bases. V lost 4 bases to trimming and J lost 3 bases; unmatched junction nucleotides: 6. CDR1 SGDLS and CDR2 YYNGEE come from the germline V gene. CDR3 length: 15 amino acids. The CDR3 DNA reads TGTGCCAGCAGCCGGGGGGGACAGGGGGACTACGAGCAGTACTTC. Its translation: CASSRGGQGDYEQYF.

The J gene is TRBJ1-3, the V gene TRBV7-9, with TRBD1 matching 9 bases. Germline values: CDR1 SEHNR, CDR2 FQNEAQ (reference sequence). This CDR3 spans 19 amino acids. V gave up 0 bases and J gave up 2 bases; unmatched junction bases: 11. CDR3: CASSLARKDRGGAGNTIYF. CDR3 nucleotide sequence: TGTGCCAGCAGCTTAGCGCGGAAGGACAGGGGAGGCGCTGGAAACACCATATATTTT.